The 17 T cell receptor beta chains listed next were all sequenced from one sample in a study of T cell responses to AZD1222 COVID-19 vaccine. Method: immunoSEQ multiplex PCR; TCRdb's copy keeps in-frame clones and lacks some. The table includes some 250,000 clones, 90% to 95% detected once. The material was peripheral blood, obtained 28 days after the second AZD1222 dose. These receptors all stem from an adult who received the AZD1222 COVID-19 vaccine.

For the CDR3, the DNA is TGTGCCAGCAGCAGAGTGGTAGGTGAGACCCAGTACTTC. Residues: CASSRVVGETQYF. The gene calls are TRBV7-9 and TRBJ2-5; D unclear. The V gene's germline CDR1 is SEHNR and CDR2 FQNEAQ (reference sequence). V lost 5 bases and J lost 5, with 12 bases in between. The CDR3 has 13 residues.

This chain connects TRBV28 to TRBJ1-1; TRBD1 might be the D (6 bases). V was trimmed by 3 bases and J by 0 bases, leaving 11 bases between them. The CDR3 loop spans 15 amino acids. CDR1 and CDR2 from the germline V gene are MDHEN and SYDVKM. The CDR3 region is CASSLGGALNTEAFF. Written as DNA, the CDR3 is TGTGCCAGCAGTTTGGGGGGGGCCCTGAACACTGAAGCTTTCTTT.

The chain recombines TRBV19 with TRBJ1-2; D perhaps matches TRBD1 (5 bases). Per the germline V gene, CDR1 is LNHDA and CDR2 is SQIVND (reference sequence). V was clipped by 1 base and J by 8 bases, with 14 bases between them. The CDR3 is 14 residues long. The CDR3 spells CASSIGGALLGYTF. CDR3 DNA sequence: TGTGCCAGTAGTATAGGAGGGGCGCTTCTCGGCTACACCTTC. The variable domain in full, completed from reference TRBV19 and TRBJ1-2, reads DGGITQSPKYLFRKEGQNVTLSCEQNLNHDAMYWYRQDPGQGLRLIYYSQIVNDFQKGDIAEGYSVSREKKESFPLTVTSAQKNPTAFYLCASSIGGALLGYTFGSGTRLTVV.

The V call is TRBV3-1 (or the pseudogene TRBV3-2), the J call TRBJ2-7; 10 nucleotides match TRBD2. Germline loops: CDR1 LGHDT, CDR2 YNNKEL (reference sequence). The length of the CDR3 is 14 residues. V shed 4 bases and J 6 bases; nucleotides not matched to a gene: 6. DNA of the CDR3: TGTGCCAGCAGCCCCAGCGGGGGGGTTAGCGAGCAGTACTTC. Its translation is CASSPSGGVSEQYF.

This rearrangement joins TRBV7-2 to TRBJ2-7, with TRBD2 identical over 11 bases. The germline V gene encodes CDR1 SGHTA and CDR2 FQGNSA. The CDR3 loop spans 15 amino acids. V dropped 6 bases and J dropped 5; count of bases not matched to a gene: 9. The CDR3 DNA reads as TGTGCCAGCAGACCCACTAGCGGGAGTTGGGACGAGCAGTACTTC. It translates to CASRPTSGSWDEQYF. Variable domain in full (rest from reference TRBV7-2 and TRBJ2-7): GAGVSQSPSNKVTEKGKDVELRCDPISGHTALYWYRQSLGQGLEFLIYFQGNSAPDKSGLPSDRFSAERTGGSVSTLTIQRTQQEDSAVYLCASRPTSGSWDEQYFGPGTRLTVT.

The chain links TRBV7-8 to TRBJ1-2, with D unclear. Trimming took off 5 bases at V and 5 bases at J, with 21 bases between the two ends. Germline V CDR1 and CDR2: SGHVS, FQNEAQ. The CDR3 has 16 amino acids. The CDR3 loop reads CASSTEGGPASYGYTF. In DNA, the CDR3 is TGTGCCAGCAGCACCGAAGGCGGACCGGCGAGTTATGGCTACACCTTC. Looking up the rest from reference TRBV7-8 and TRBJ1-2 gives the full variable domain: GAGVSQSPRYKVAKRGQDVALRCDPISGHVSLFWYQQALGQGPEFLTYFQNEAQLDKSGLPSDRFFAERPEGSVSTLKIQRTQQEDSAVYLCASSTEGGPASYGYTFGSGTRLTVV.

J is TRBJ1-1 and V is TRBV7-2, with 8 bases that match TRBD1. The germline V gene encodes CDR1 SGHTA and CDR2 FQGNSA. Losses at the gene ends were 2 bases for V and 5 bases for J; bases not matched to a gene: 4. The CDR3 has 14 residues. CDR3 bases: TGTGCCAGCAGCTTACAGGGGGCGCAGACTGAAGCTTTCTTT. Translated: CASSLQGAQTEAFF.

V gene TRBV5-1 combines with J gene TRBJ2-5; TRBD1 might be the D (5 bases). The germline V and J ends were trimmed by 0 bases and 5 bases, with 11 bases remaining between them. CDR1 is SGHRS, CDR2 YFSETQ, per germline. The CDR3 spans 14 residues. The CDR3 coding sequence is TGCGCCAGCAGCTTGGCCCAGGGTACGGAGACCCAGTACTTC. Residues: CASSLAQGTETQYF. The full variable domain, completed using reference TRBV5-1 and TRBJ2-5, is KAGVTQTPRYLIKTRGQQVTLSCSPISGHRSVSWYQQTPGQGLQFLFEYFSETQRNKGNFPGRFSGRQFSNSRSEMNVSTLELGDSALYLCASSLAQGTETQYFGPGTRLLVL.

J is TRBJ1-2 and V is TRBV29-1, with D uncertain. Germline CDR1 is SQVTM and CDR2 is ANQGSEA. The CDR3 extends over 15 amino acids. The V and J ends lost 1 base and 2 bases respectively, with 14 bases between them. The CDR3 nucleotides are TGCAGCGTTGAAGGGGCGTCATTGAGGAACTATGGCTACACCTTC. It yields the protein CSVEGASLRNYGYTF. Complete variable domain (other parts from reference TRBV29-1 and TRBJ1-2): SAVISQKPSRDICQRGTSLTIQCQVDSQVTMMFWYRQQPGQSLTLIATANQGSEATYESGFVIDKFPISRPNLTFSTLTVSNMSPEDSSIYLCSVEGASLRNYGYTFGSGTRLTVV.

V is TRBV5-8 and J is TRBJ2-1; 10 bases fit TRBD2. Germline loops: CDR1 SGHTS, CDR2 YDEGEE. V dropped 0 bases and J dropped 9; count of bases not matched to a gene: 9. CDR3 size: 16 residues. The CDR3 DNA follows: TGTGCCAGCAGCTTGGGGCTAGCGGGAGTCCTAGGTGAGCAGTTCTTC. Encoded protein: CASSLGLAGVLGEQFF.

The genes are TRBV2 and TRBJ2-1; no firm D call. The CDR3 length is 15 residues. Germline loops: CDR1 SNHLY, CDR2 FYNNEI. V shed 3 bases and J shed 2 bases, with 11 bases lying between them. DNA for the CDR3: TGTGCCAGCAGTGAGGTACCGCCTCCCTACAATGAGCAGTTCTTC. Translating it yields CASSEVPPPYNEQFF.

The CDR3 sequence: CASSEKGAKTYGYTF. The CDR3 bases are TGTGCCAGCAGTGAGAAGGGAGCAAAAACCTATGGCTACACCTTC. This chain connects TRBV6-1 to TRBJ1-2, with D unresolved. In germline, CDR1 is MNHNS, CDR2 SASEGT. V was pared by 3 bases and J by 4 bases, with 15 bases between. The CDR3 runs 15 residues.

CDR3 in DNA: TGTGCCAGCAGCCAAATCGGGACAGGGGGAAATGAAAAACTGTTTTTT. Residues: CASSQIGTGGNEKLFF. The rearrangement links TRBV4-2 to TRBJ1-4, with 11 bases fitting TRBD1. The length of the CDR3 is 16 residues. CDR1 and CDR2 (germline): LGHNA, YNFKEQ. Losses at the gene ends were 2 bases for V and 5 bases for J; bases not matched to a gene: 4.

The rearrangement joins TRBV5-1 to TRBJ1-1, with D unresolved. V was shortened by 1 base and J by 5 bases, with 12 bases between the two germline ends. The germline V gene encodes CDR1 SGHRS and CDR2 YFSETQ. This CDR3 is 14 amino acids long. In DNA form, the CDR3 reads TGCGCCAGCAGCTTGTTGGGCTTTCGGACTGAAGCTTTCTTT. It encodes CASSLLGFRTEAFF.

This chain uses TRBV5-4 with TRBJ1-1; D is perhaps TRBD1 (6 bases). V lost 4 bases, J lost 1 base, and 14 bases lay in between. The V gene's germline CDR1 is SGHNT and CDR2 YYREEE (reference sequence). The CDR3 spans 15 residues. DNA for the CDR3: TGTGCCAGCAGCCCTGGGGGCCTAAGGAACACTGAAGCTTTCTTT. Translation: CASSPGGLRNTEAFF.

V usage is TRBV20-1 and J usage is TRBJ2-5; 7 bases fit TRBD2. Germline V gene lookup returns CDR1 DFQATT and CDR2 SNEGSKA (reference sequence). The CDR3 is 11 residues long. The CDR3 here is CRGGELETQYF. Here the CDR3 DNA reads TGCAGGGGAGGGGAGTTGGAGACCCAGTACTTC.

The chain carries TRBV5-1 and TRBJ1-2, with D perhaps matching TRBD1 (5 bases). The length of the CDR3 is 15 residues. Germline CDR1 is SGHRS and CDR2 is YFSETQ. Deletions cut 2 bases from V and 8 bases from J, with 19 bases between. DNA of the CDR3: TGCGCCAGCAGCTTCGGCTCCCCTCCGGGGCCGGGCTACACCTTC. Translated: CASSFGSPPGPGYTF.